This T cell receptor beta chain was sequenced during a study of T cells in Graves' hyperthyroidism and ophthalmopathy. With duration under 3 months, ophthalmopathy was active: Clinical Activity Score at least 3, NOSPECS at least 4. In making diagnoses, clinical symptoms, serum thyroxine and TRAb, thyroid ultrasound and orbital computed tomography were all used. PBMCs were derived from 10 ml fresh peripheral blood. This clonotype has a count of ten or more. The V gene's germline CDR1 is SNHLY and CDR2 FYNNEI. The CDR3 sequence is 14 residues long. With 6 bases removed from V and 0 bases from J, the gap between germline ends came to 11 bases. RNA transcripts were the template for amplifying TCR beta CDR3 regions. A set of HTBI primers served as the primers for a first-round RT-PCR of the TCR CDR3. TCRdb recomputed calls from the multiplex PCR reads with MiXCR, one row per CDR3 protein. The data contain 310,000 or so distinct CDR3 sequences, over 15% of them singletons.

The TCR sequence derives from a woman in her sixties with Graves' ophthalmopathy. The sample comprised blood. The chain carries TRBV2 and TRBJ1-1; no clear D gene. The CDR3 coding sequence is TGTGCCAGCAGCGCACTAACAGTGAACACTGAAGCTTTCTTT. Translating it yields CASSALTVNTEAFF.